This T cell receptor (beta chain) was recovered during a study of a mutant IDH1 vaccine in newly diagnosed glioma. About the study: Weeks 35 and 47 hosted visits V12 and V13, respectively.

Assay used: immunoSEQ multiplex PCR; TCRdb lists only in-frame clones, some missing. The sample holds around 53,000 clones, about 81% seen once. Per the germline V gene, CDR1 is MGHDK and CDR2 is SYGVNS. Trimming removed 4 bases at V and 7 bases at J, with 10 bases between. The CDR3 runs 12 residues. This clone appeared a single time. What it binds is not known. Sample time point: week 47, end of study. Vaccination comprised doses that each held 300 ug of mutant IDH1 20-mer peptide, plus topical imiquimod. Patients in the study were vaccinated eight times, receiving shots in weeks 1, 3, 5, 7, 11, 15, 19 and 23. Each tumor in the donors was a new WHO grade 3 or 4 astrocytoma, IDH1-mutant and ATRX-lost.

The V gene is TRBV25-1, the J gene TRBJ1-2, with D unclear. The TCR was taken from a woman aged 25-40 years with glioma. Some clones in this sample may be carry-over from other donors' samples. The sequencing used PBMCs, collected from a glioma patient whose treatment included an IDH1 peptide vaccine. Here the CDR3 reads CASSVSKVGYTF. CDR3 DNA sequence: TGTGCCAGCAGTGTCTCAAAGGTTGGCTACACCTTC.